The present entry profiles one T cell receptor beta chain with its context. Only a few counts were recorded for this clonotype. This clone's antigen is unknown. The sample holds no much larger clone one base away, and base qualities are not on file. Synovial fluid samples were paired with blood samples taken from the same ankylosing spondylitis patients. Instrument on record: Illumina HiSeq 2500. TCR beta libraries were prepared by quantitative 5'-RACE with molecular barcodes. From the authors' description of their analysis: Disease-linked TCR variants were identified with a new computational method built on a probabilistic model of VDJ rearrangement. Through fastp at Q25 and MiXCR, TCRdb rebuilt clones from the public reads, retaining in-frame beta chains. Each CDR3 protein gets just one entry, which takes the most common genes and DNA from the rows behind it. The V and J calls, along with clone size, are taken from TCRdb and not from the paper's own processing. The sample table holds 130,000 to 150,000 distinct CDR3 sequences, of which 7% to 10% were seen once. The ten largest account for less than 7.5% of the sample.

The source of the sample is a study of CD8 T cells in ankylosing spondylitis (dated by TCRdb to about 2017). In terms of the full investigation: T cell receptor beta repertoires were profiled in healthy donors and ankylosing spondylitis patients so that disease-linked TCR variants could be found. Samples of peripheral blood were taken, and for ankylosing spondylitis patients, synovial fluid was collected as well. The whole study cohort included 95 to 130 healthy donors and 20 to 30 ankylosing spondylitis patients. The paper's findings and limits, for the study overall: Blood from ankylosing spondylitis patients appeared to be characterized by a TCR beta motif composed of about eight highly homologous amino acid variants. In peripheral blood, the disease-linked clones were found at relatively low frequencies and had a CD8+ phenotype. The disease-linked clones were reported as significantly enriched in matched synovial fluid samples from ankylosing spondylitis patients. Some of the motif variants had been reported before in the synovial fluid and blood of reactive arthritis patients, a finding that suggests common disease-initiation mechanisms.

Via the germline V gene, CDR1 is SGHDT and CDR2 YYEEEE. Spanning cysteine to phenylalanine, the CDR3 consists of 13 amino acids. CDR3 DNA is the only sequence kept; it has 39 bases, read in frame from the first base. V loses 0 bases, J loses 8 bases, and the germline ends lie 9 bases apart. This sequence originates from a male donor with ankylosing spondylitis. Recombination connected TRBV5-6 to TRBJ2-1; there is no confident call for the D gene. Material for sequencing was synovial fluid, either unsorted or a sorted T cell fraction (not recorded which). Read as DNA, the sequence is TGTGCCAGCAGCTTGGTGGACCTCTATGAGCAGTTCTTC. It translates to CASSLVDLYEQFF.